Following are 21 T cell receptor beta chains from one sample sequenced in a study of blood T cell repertoires in COVID-19. Assay used: immunoSEQ multiplex PCR; TCRdb lists only in-frame clones, some missing. The sample holds fewer than 200,000 clones, 82% seen once. The source material was peripheral blood. Receptors were obtained from a woman between 40 and 55 years old with COVID-19, enrolled during active disease.

The chain joins TRBV6-5 to TRBJ2-5; the D gene is possibly TRBD2 (5 bases). The CDR3 is 13 amino acids. Germline values: CDR1 MNHEY, CDR2 SVGAGI. The germline V and J ends were trimmed by 10 bases and 4 bases, with 16 bases remaining between them. CDR3 DNA: TGTGCCAACTCTCTCAACGCGGGAGAGACCCAGTACTTC. This sequence encodes CANSLNAGETQYF.

The chain's CDR3 is CASSYSVMGTEAFF. CDR3 in DNA: TGTGCCAGCAGTTACAGCGTCATGGGCACTGAAGCTTTCTTT. This chain connects TRBV6-6 to TRBJ1-1; unclear D gene. With 2 bases removed from V and 4 bases from J, the gap between germline ends came to 11 bases. This CDR3 has 14 residues. Germline assignment: CDR1 MNHNY and CDR2 SVGAGI (reference sequence).

The chain carries TRBV9 and TRBJ2-2; TRBD2 is a possible D gene (5 bases). This CDR3 is built from 16 residues. Trimming cost V 4 bases and J 4 bases, with 17 bases left between them. The germline CDR1 and CDR2 sequences are SGDLS and YYNGEE. DNA of the CDR3: TGTGCCAGCAGCCATCCGAGGGTAGATTTCACCGGGGAGCTGTTTTTT. This encodes CASSHPRVDFTGELFF.

The chain joins TRBV7-3 to TRBJ2-3, with D possibly matching TRBD1 (7 bases). Deletions cut 0 bases from V and 3 bases from J, with 13 bases between. Germline CDR1 is SGHTA and CDR2 is FQGTGA. CDR3 length: 16 residues. DNA for the CDR3: TGTGCCAGCAGCTTAACGTCAGGGGGGAGAACAGATACGCAGTATTTT. Residues: CASSLTSGGRTDTQYF.

The J gene is TRBJ2-5, the V gene TRBV5-1; weak D call: TRBD1 (5 bases). This CDR3 is built from 13 residues. V lost 6 bases, J lost 1 base, and 10 bases lay in between. CDR1 SGHRS and CDR2 YFSETQ come from the germline V gene. The CDR3 here is CASNLDSQETQYF. In DNA form, the CDR3 reads TGCGCCAGCAACCTAGACAGCCAAGAGACCCAGTACTTC.

The rearrangement links TRBV7-2 to TRBJ2-3; possible D gene TRBD2, 6 bases. The germline V gene encodes CDR1 SGHTA and CDR2 FQGNSA. The CDR3 runs to 16 residues. Trimming stripped 5 bases from V and 1 base from J, with 16 bases between. In DNA form, the CDR3 reads TGTGCCAGCAGCCCCCTGGGGGGAATGGGCACAGATACGCAGTATTTT. It specifies CASSPLGGMGTDTQYF.

The chain recombines TRBV3-1 (or the pseudogene TRBV3-2) with TRBJ2-3, with 11 bases lining up with TRBD2. The germline V gene encodes CDR1 LGHDT and CDR2 YNNKEL (reference sequence). The junction had 6 bases not matched to a gene; V was cut back by 0 bases and J by 1 base. CDR3 size: 18 residues. This CDR3 reads CASSQDLGLAGRTDTQYF. The CDR3 region has the DNA TGTGCCAGCAGCCAAGATTTAGGACTAGCGGGTCGCACAGATACGCAGTATTTT.

The rearrangement joins TRBV7-3 to TRBJ2-7; D gene uncertain. This CDR3 has 14 residues. Trimming took 2 bases from V and 1 from J, leaving 9 bases between them. Germline assignment: CDR1 SGHTA and CDR2 FQGTGA. This CDR3 reads CASSLSGGSYEQYF. In nucleotides, the CDR3 is TGTGCCAGCAGCTTATCCGGCGGATCCTACGAGCAGTACTTC.

The rearrangement links TRBV29-1 to TRBJ2-7, with 7 positions matching TRBD1. The CDR3 totals 13 residues. Trimming took 3 bases from V and 2 from J; bases not matched to a gene: 4. Germline V gives CDR1 SQVTM, CDR2 ANQGSEA. The CDR3 is CSVEGTEPYEQYF. CDR3 DNA: TGCAGCGTTGAGGGGACAGAGCCCTACGAGCAGTACTTC.

This chain links TRBV19 with TRBJ2-3; unclear D gene. Trimming removed 3 bases at V and 3 bases at J, with 13 bases between. Looked up from germline, CDR1 is LNHDA and CDR2 is SQIVND (reference sequence). The CDR3 contains 15 residues. CDR3 in DNA: TGTGCCAGTAGTATCTCGGTAGAGTCAACAGATACGCAGTATTTT. Translating gives CASSISVESTDTQYF.

This chain connects TRBV11-3 to TRBJ2-2, with a weak D call TRBD2 (6 bases). Germline V gene data show CDR1 as SGHNT and CDR2 as YENEEA. The length of the CDR3 is 16 residues. V gave up 5 bases and J gave up 1 base, with 14 bases separating them. CDR3 sequence: CASSPRGGGNTGELFF. The CDR3, as DNA: TGTGCCAGCAGCCCCCGTGGGGGAGGGAACACCGGGGAGCTGTTTTTT.

The chain recombines TRBV4-1 with TRBJ2-1, with 16 bases fitting TRBD2. V lost 2 bases and J lost 5; bases outside the gene matches: 9. The CDR3 extends over 19 amino acids. From germline, CDR1 is MGHRA and CDR2 YSYEKL. The CDR3, as DNA: TGCGCCAGCAGCCAACCTCCGGGACTAGCGGGGGGGCGCCACAATGAGCAGTTCTTC. Translated: CASSQPPGLAGGRHNEQFF.

This chain links TRBV28 with TRBJ2-7; D gene uncertain. The V end was cut by 5 bases, the J end by 4 bases, with 12 bases between. CDR3 length: 13 amino acids. Looked up from germline, CDR1 is MDHEN and CDR2 is SYDVKM. The CDR3 region is CASSPSLFYEQYF. In DNA form, the CDR3 reads TGTGCCAGCAGTCCCTCCCTCTTTTACGAGCAGTACTTC.

The V call is TRBV15, the J call TRBJ1-5; D may be TRBD1 (5 bases). Per the germline V gene, CDR1 is LNHNV and CDR2 is YYDKDF (reference sequence). The CDR3 is 18 residues long. The V end lost 11 bases, the J end lost 3 bases, and 29 bases lay between the germline ends. CDR3 coding DNA: TGTGCCGACAGCACAAGCCCCCGAGGCGGAATCCCCAATCAGCCCCAGCATTTT. It specifies CADSTSPRGGIPNQPQHF.

The V call is TRBV6-1, the J call TRBJ2-7, with D possibly being TRBD2 (5 bases). The V gene's germline CDR1 is MNHNS and CDR2 SASEGT. Trimming took off 1 base at V and 2 bases at J, with 12 bases between the two ends. This CDR3 has 15 amino acids. The CDR3 nucleotides read TGTGCCAGCAGTGAAGAACTAGATACGGCCTACGAGCAGTACGTC. It yields the protein CASSEELDTAYEQYV.

This chain links TRBV6-6 with TRBJ1-6; a possible D gene is TRBD1 (5 bases). CDR3 length: 14 residues. V was shortened by 4 bases and J by 9 bases, with 13 bases between the two germline ends. The germline V gene encodes CDR1 MNHNY and CDR2 SVGAGI (reference sequence). Here the CDR3 reads CASSSGVGGSPLHF. The DNA for the CDR3 is TGTGCCAGCAGTTCGGGGGTCGGAGGTTCACCCCTCCACTTT.

In its sample, this clone was seen a few times. It is likely a read error, because the conserved phenylalanine at the end of the CDR3 is missing. The limits of the CDR3 on the DNA are not certain, so only TCRdb's listed CDR3 is given. The chain is built from TRBV7-9 and TRBJ1-1. Including both end residues, the CDR3 is 13 amino acids long. In germline, CDR1 is SEHNR, CDR2 FQNEAQ (reference sequence). CDR3 sequence reads: CASSPSSTGSVKI.

V and J are TRBV5-4 and TRBJ1-2; D ambiguous. The CDR3 runs 13 residues. Germline CDR1 reads SGHNT; CDR2 reads YYREEE (reference sequence). V lost 4 bases to trimming and J lost 4 bases, with 11 bases between them. CDR3: CASSLQNFYGYTF. For the CDR3, the DNA is TGTGCCAGCAGCCTACAGAATTTCTATGGCTACACCTTC.

This clone has only a few counts. The chain couples TRBV2 to TRBJ2-5; 8 nucleotides match TRBD2. CDR3 length: 15 amino acids. Trimming removed 8 bases from V and 5 bases from J; junction bases left unmatched: 13. CDR1 is SNHLY and CDR2 is FYNNEI in the germline V gene. CDR3 sequence: CASGGQREIGETQYF. The CDR3 DNA reads as TGTGCCAGCGGAGGACAGCGGGAGATTGGGGAGACCCAGTACTTC.

V usage is TRBV3-1 (or the pseudogene TRBV3-2) and J usage is TRBJ2-4; TRBD1 agrees at 10 bases. Trimming removed 5 bases from V and 0 bases from J; junction bases left unmatched: 4. Germline V gene data show CDR1 as LGHDT and CDR2 as YNNKEL (reference sequence). The CDR3 consists of 16 residues. The CDR3 loop reads CASSLRQGAAKNIQYF. For the CDR3, the DNA is TGTGCCAGCAGCTTACGACAGGGGGCAGCCAAAAACATTCAGTACTTC.

V is TRBV9 and J is TRBJ2-2; weak D call: TRBD2 (5 bases). Trimming pared 4 bases from V and 7 bases from J, leaving 14 bases between. The CDR3 is made up of 14 amino acids. Germline values: CDR1 SGDLS, CDR2 YYNGEE. The CDR3 DNA reads as TGTGCCAGCAGCCCAGCAAGCGGTGTCGGGGAGCTGTTTTTT. It specifies CASSPASGVGELFF.